This TCR beta chain originates from a study of blood T cell repertoires in COVID-19. Germline V gene data show CDR1 as SGHTA and CDR2 as FQGTGA. The CDR3 covers 14 residues. V gave up 6 bases and J gave up 1 base, with 9 bases separating them. The data were produced by immunoSEQ multiplex PCR, yet TCRdb's version contains in-frame clones alone and is incomplete. The sample lists approximately 40,000 clones, 70% to 90% occurring once. V gene TRBV7-3 combines with J gene TRBJ2-2; a weak D match, TRBD1 (6 bases). This clonotype originated in a man aged 50 or older in a cohort sampled during active COVID-19. Sequenced input: peripheral blood. DNA of the CDR3: TGTGCCAGCAGAGGGGGACGGAACACCGGGGAGCTGTTTTTT. This codes for CASRGGRNTGELFF.